The 12 T cell receptor beta chains given below trace back to one sample, sequenced in a study of T cells in Graves' hyperthyroidism and ophthalmopathy. The source material, RNA transcripts, was used to amplify TCR beta CDR3 regions. The TCR CDR3 was amplified in a first-round RT-PCR using the HTBI primer set. TCRdb called the multiplex PCR reads again in MiXCR, with one record for every CDR3 protein. The sample consists of 150,000 or so distinct CDR3 sequences, 9.4% of them appearing once. Input material: blood. The receptors stem from a woman between 18 and 29 years old with Graves' hyperthyroidism that later progressed to Graves' ophthalmopathy.

The rearrangement uses TRBV6-1 and TRBJ2-3, with 8 bases fitting TRBD2. Germline values: CDR1 MNHNS, CDR2 SASEGT. With V trimmed by 8 bases and J by 4 bases, 5 bases remained unmatched. The CDR3 is 13 amino acids. CDR3 coding DNA: TGTGCCAGCCGGGCGGGGGGACCAGATACGCAGTATTTT. It codes for CASRAGGPDTQYF.

In its sample, this clonotype was seen many times. The V and J genes are TRBV20-1 and TRBJ2-3, with 7 bases lining up with TRBD2. V lost 3 bases to trimming and J lost 1 base; unmatched junction nucleotides: 4. Germline lookup yields CDR1 DFQATT and CDR2 SNEGSKA (reference sequence). The CDR3 runs 14 residues. The CDR3 loop is CSASRAGGTDTQYF. CDR3 DNA: TGCAGTGCTAGTCGGGCGGGGGGCACAGATACGCAGTATTTT.

This clonotype was found many times. V gene TRBV30 combines with J gene TRBJ2-1; 8 bases fit TRBD1. The CDR3 has 16 amino acids. From germline, CDR1 is GTSNPN and CDR2 SVGIG (reference sequence). V dropped 2 bases and J dropped 8; count of bases not matched to a gene: 14. CDR3 in amino acids: CAWSRPGGWVGDEQFF. CDR3 nucleotides: TGTGCCTGGAGTCGACCAGGGGGCTGGGTAGGAGATGAGCAGTTCTTC.

At least ten counts were recorded for this clonotype. The rearrangement links TRBV5-5 to TRBJ2-4; D is unresolved. Germline loops: CDR1 SGHKS, CDR2 YYEKEE (reference sequence). V lost 0 bases and J 11 bases, leaving 9 bases between the germline ends. The CDR3 contains 12 residues. The CDR3 loop is CASSLDRVVQYF. For the CDR3, the DNA is TGTGCCAGCAGCTTGGATCGGGTCGTTCAGTACTTC. The variable domain in full, completed from reference TRBV5-5 and TRBJ2-4, reads DAGVTQSPTHLIKTRGQQVTLRCSPISGHKSVSWYQQVLGQGPQFIFQYYEKEERGRGNFPDRFSARQFPNYSSELNVNALLLGDSALYLCASSLDRVVQYFGAGTRLSVL.

Many counts were recorded for this clonotype. The chain couples TRBV7-2 to TRBJ2-2; 10 nucleotides line up with TRBD2. V gave up 5 bases and J gave up 7 bases; unmatched junction bases: 13. The germline V gene has CDR1 SGHTA and CDR2 FQGNSA. The CDR3 loop spans 17 amino acids. The CDR3 loop reads CASSKLAGRRIYGELFF. The CDR3 DNA sequence: TGTGCCAGCAGCAAACTAGCGGGGCGCAGAATTTACGGGGAGCTGTTTTTT.

As regards this clonotype: Given a much more abundant clone one base away, this may be a read error. V and J are TRBV20-1 and TRBJ2-1, with D unclear. CDR1 is DFQATT and CDR2 is SNEGSKA in the germline V gene (reference sequence). V dropped 5 bases and J dropped 2 bases, with 13 bases sitting between them. There are 14 residues in the CDR3. CDR3 residues: CSAGPLDPYNEQFF. The CDR3 DNA reads as TGCAGTGCTGGACCCCTAGACCCCTACAATGAGCAGTTCTTC.

This clonotype was detected many times. V gene TRBV7-6 combines with J gene TRBJ2-3; 13 positions agree with TRBD2. V gave up 5 bases and J gave up 2 bases; unmatched junction bases: 4. Germline loops: CDR1 SGHVS, CDR2 FNYEAQ. This CDR3 spans 16 amino acids. CDR3 amino acids: CASSPGLAGFTDTQYF. The CDR3 DNA is TGTGCCAGCAGCCCGGGACTAGCGGGGTTCACAGATACGCAGTATTTT.

At least ten counts were recorded for this clonotype. The V gene is TRBV30, the J gene TRBJ1-1, with D unclear. V shed 5 bases and J shed 0 bases, with 7 bases lying between them. Germline V gives CDR1 GTSNPN, CDR2 SVGIG (reference sequence). This CDR3 is 12 amino acids long. CDR3 sequence: CAWRLLNTEAFF. CDR3 nucleotides: TGTGCCTGGCGCCTTTTGAACACTGAAGCTTTCTTT.

This clonotype was seen ten or more times. The chain has TRBV2 and TRBJ1-6; D gene uncertain. Germline values: CDR1 SNHLY, CDR2 FYNNEI. V lost 6 bases and J lost 1, with 13 bases in between. This CDR3 contains 16 residues. The CDR3 region is CASRIGSRSYNSPLHF. The DNA of the CDR3 is TGTGCCAGCAGGATAGGGAGTCGATCCTATAATTCACCCCTCCACTTT.

In this sample, this clonotype turned up many times. This chain links TRBV24-1 with TRBJ2-3; 10 nucleotides line up with TRBD1. V lost 4 bases to trimming and J lost 9 bases; unmatched junction nucleotides: 9. Germline V CDR1 and CDR2: KGHDR, SFDVKD. This CDR3 comprises 15 residues. The CDR3 sequence: CATSDPGTGVPTQYF. CDR3 coding DNA: TGTGCCACCAGTGACCCCGGGACAGGGGTCCCGACGCAGTATTTT.

The sample holds many counts of this clonotype. The chain uses TRBV28 and TRBJ2-7; D not resolved. Deletions cut 3 bases from V and 0 bases from J, with 6 bases between. The CDR3 runs to 13 residues. The germline V gene encodes CDR1 MDHEN and CDR2 SYDVKM. CDR3 sequence (DNA): TGTGCCAGCAGTTTCCGGTTCTCCTACGAGCAGTACTTC. Translation: CASSFRFSYEQYF.

This clonotype was found many times. The chain uses TRBV10-3 and TRBJ1-3; weak D call: TRBD1 (6 bases). CDR1 ENHRY and CDR2 SYGVKD come from the germline V gene. V was pared by 6 bases and J by 3 bases, with 15 bases between. The CDR3 has 15 residues. The CDR3 bases are TGTGCCATCAGAACAACTACAGGGAATGGAAACACCATATATTTT. The encoded protein is CAIRTTTGNGNTIYF.